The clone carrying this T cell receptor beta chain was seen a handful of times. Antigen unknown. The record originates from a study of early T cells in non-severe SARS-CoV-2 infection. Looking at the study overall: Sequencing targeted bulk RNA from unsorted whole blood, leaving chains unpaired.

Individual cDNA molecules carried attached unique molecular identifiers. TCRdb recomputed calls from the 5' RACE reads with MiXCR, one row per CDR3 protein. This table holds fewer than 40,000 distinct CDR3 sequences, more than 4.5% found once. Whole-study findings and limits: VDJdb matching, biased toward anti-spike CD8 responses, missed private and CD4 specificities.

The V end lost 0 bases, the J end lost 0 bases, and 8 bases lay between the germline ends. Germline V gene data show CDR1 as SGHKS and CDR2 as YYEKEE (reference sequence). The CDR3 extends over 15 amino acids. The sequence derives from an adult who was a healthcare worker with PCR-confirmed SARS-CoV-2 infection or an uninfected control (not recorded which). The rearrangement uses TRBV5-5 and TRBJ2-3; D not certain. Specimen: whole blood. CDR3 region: CASSLGFGSTDTQYF. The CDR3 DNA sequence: TGTGCCAGCAGCTTGGGTTTCGGGAGCACAGATACGCAGTATTTT.